These 20 T cell receptor beta chains were all obtained from the same sample, sequenced in a study of molecular identifiers for immune sequencing clone quantification. TCRdb independently ran MiXCR on the PCR reads; one entry per CDR3 protein. The data show a few hundred thousand distinct CDR3 sequences, about 25% seen once. Sequencing was done on a sample of naive CD8+ T cells from blood, with Jurkat cell RNA spiked in. Subset in this sample: FACS-sorted CD8+CD4-CCR7+CD45RA+ naive T cells. These receptors were obtained from a human donor in good health. Some libraries in this study had Jurkat cell RNA spiked in.

This clonotype was observed a few times. The chain has TRBV6-5 and TRBJ2-3, with 9 bases aligning to TRBD1. The germline gives CDR1 MNHEY, CDR2 SVGAGI. With 4 bases clipped from V and 3 bases from J, the junction kept 8 bases outside the gene matches. CDR3 length: 16 residues. CDR3 DNA sequence: TGTGCCAGCAGTTTACAGGGGGCGTCGGGAACAGATACGCAGTATTTT. Residues: CASSLQGASGTDTQYF.

This clonotype came up many times. J is TRBJ2-5 and V is TRBV4-1, with no clear D. Germline V gene sequence: CDR1 MGHRA, CDR2 YSYEKL. Trimming took 1 base from V and 4 from J, leaving 4 bases between them. This CDR3 comprises 12 residues. The CDR3 spells CASSQAGETQYF. CDR3 nucleotides: TGCGCCAGCAGCCAAGCTGGAGAGACCCAGTACTTC.

In nucleotides, the CDR3 is TGCAGTGCTAGAGGGAGACAGGGTCGACCCAACTACGAGCAGTACTTC. Translating it yields CSARGRQGRPNYEQYF. V and J are TRBV20-1 and TRBJ2-7; 7 positions agree with TRBD1. This CDR3 comprises 16 residues. Germline values: CDR1 DFQATT, CDR2 SNEGSKA (reference sequence). Unmatched junction bases numbered 12, after V lost 1 base and J lost 3 bases.

This clonotype was observed many times. J is TRBJ1-5 and V is TRBV7-9, with D possibly matching TRBD1 (6 bases). CDR1 and CDR2 (germline): SEHNR, FQNEAQ (reference sequence). V dropped 6 bases and J dropped 3 bases, with 15 bases sitting between them. The CDR3 is 15 residues long. CDR3 amino acids: CASSTGGAINQPQHF. The CDR3, as DNA: TGTGCCAGCAGTACCGGGGGGGCTATCAATCAGCCCCAGCATTTT.

The gene calls are TRBV19 and TRBJ1-5; 8 bases fit TRBD1. The V segment lost 3 bases and the J segment 2 bases; nucleotides outside the gene matches: 3. Germline V gene data show CDR1 as LNHDA and CDR2 as SQIVND (reference sequence). CDR3 length: 15 amino acids. The chain's CDR3 is CASSMGTGGNQPQHF. The CDR3 DNA follows: TGTGCCAGTAGTATGGGGACAGGCGGCAATCAGCCCCAGCATTTT.

V usage is TRBV24-1 and J usage is TRBJ1-1; D is ambiguous. Germline CDR1 reads KGHDR; CDR2 reads SFDVKD. The V end lost 4 bases, the J end lost 3 bases, and 11 bases lay between the germline ends. This CDR3 spans 14 amino acids. CDR3 bases: TGTGCCACCAGTGAAAGCGGGCCGGACACTGAAGCTTTCTTT. Its translation: CATSESGPDTEAFF.

Many counts were recorded for this clonotype. This chain links TRBV5-1 with TRBJ1-1; TRBD1 agrees at 8 bases. The CDR3 is made up of 16 amino acids. V shed 4 bases and J 3 bases; nucleotides not matched to a gene: 11. The germline V gene encodes CDR1 SGHRS and CDR2 YFSETQ. CDR3: CASSVARQGSYTEAFF. The DNA of the CDR3 is TGCGCCAGCAGCGTCGCCCGACAGGGGTCATACACTGAAGCTTTCTTT.

As to this clonotype: Without the conserved terminal phenylalanine or tryptophan, this CDR3 likely stems from a read error. The chain is built from TRBV6-5 and TRBJ2-1; TRBD2 aligns across 9 bases. The assigned J gene may be wrong: the sequence end matches TRBJ2-7 better. Germline assignment: CDR1 MNHEY and CDR2 SVGAGI. The CDR3 runs 16 residues. The CDR3 DNA follows: TGTGCCAGCAGTTACAGCGCGAGCGGGGGGAGCAATGAGCAGTACCTC. This sequence encodes CASSYSASGGSNEQYL.

As for this clonotype: This may stem from a read error, because a much larger clone lies one nucleotide away. V gene TRBV28 combines with J gene TRBJ2-7; D unclear. The CDR3 runs 11 residues. CDR1 is MDHEN and CDR2 is SYDVKM in the germline V gene. Trimming took off 10 bases at V and 6 bases at J, with 13 bases between the two ends. CDR3 nucleotide sequence: TGTGCCACCTCTGCAGGCTGCGAGCAGTACTTC. Amino acids: CATSAGCEQYF. Using reference TRBV28 and TRBJ2-7 for the parts outside the CDR3, the full variable domain is DVKVTQSSRYLVKRTGEKVFLECVQDMDHENMFWYRQDPGLGLRLIYFSYDVKMKEKGDIPEGYSVSREKKERFSLILESASTNQTSMYLCATSAGCEQYFGPGTRLTVT.

This clonotype appeared many times. The chain uses TRBV4-1 and TRBJ1-1; no definite D call. CDR1 MGHRA and CDR2 YSYEKL come from the germline V gene. The CDR3 sequence is 14 residues long. V lost 3 bases to trimming and J lost 2 bases, with 10 bases between them. CDR3 DNA: TGCGCCAGCAGCCACACCGGGAGAAACACTGAAGCTTTCTTT. Encoded protein: CASSHTGRNTEAFF.

Ten or more counts support this clonotype. This chain joins TRBV7-9 and TRBJ2-7; D is ambiguous. Per germline, CDR1 SEHNR and CDR2 FQNEAQ (reference sequence). The germline V and J ends were trimmed by 3 bases and 0 bases, with 9 bases remaining between them. This CDR3 has 14 residues. The CDR3 loop is CASSLETSSYEQYF. The DNA for the CDR3 is TGTGCCAGCAGCTTGGAGACGAGCTCCTACGAGCAGTACTTC.

This clonotype was seen more than once but under ten times. V is TRBV28 and J is TRBJ1-6, with a weak D call TRBD1 (5 bases). V was clipped by 5 bases and J by 6 bases, with 11 bases between them. CDR3 length: 14 residues. Germline lookup yields CDR1 MDHEN and CDR2 SYDVKM. The chain's CDR3 is CASSGTALNSPLHF. CDR3 bases: TGTGCCAGCAGTGGGACTGCCCTTAATTCACCCCTCCACTTT.

Regarding this clonotype: It may be a read error: a sequence one base away is much more abundant. The rearrangement joins TRBV4-3 to TRBJ2-3; TRBD1 agrees at 7 bases. The CDR3 runs to 16 residues. The germline CDR1 and CDR2 sequences are LGHNA and YSLEER. Written as DNA, the CDR3 is TGCGCCAGCGGCCAAGACAGGGCCGGGCTCACAGATACGCAGTATTTT. Its protein product is CASGQDRAGLTDTQYF.

This clonotype was found a few times. This chain joins TRBV27 and TRBJ2-7, with D tentatively TRBD2 (5 bases). V was pared by 2 bases and J by 6 bases, with 14 bases between. There are 14 residues in the CDR3. Germline CDR1 is MNHEY and CDR2 is SMNVEV (reference sequence). The CDR3 loop reads CASSLTGPGSEQYF. The CDR3 coding sequence is TGTGCCAGCAGTTTAACTGGCCCGGGGTCCGAGCAGTACTTC.

The chain's CDR3 is CASSPQGERGNQPQHF. The DNA for the CDR3 is TGTGCCAGTAGTCCGCAGGGCGAGCGAGGCAATCAGCCCCAGCATTTT. V is TRBV19 and J is TRBJ1-5, with a tentative D call TRBD1 (5 bases). The CDR3 contains 16 residues. The V end lost 5 bases, the J end lost 2 bases, and 16 bases lay between the germline ends. CDR1 is LNHDA, CDR2 SQIVND, per germline (reference sequence).

Worth noting for this clonotype: Germline and junction disagree at one end, which may indicate a read error. The chain is built from TRBV5-1 and TRBJ1-2, with D unclear. This CDR3 is 13 amino acids long. CDR1 and CDR2 from the germline V gene are SGHRS and YFSETQ. CDR3 sequence: CASSLDTTLGFTF. The CDR3 nucleotides are TGCGCCAGCAGCTTGGACACTACTCTCGGCTTCACCTTC.

This clonotype was counted many times. This chain uses TRBV6-2 or TRBV6-3 with TRBJ1-5; 7 bases align to TRBD1. Germline-derived CDR1 and CDR2 are MNHEY and SVGEGT. V lost 5 bases to trimming and J lost 6 bases; unmatched junction nucleotides: 13. The CDR3 is 16 amino acids. CDR3 DNA: TGTGCCAGCAGTCGAGCGTCAGGGGGTGATGGTCAGCCCCAGCATTTT. Translation gives CASSRASGGDGQPQHF.

This clonotype was seen ten or more times. V is TRBV4-1 and J is TRBJ2-7; 9 bases are shared with TRBD2. J lost 7 bases, V lost 5 bases, and 3 bases had no gene match. The CDR3 is 12 amino acids. CDR1 and CDR2 from the germline V gene are MGHRA and YSYEKL. CDR3 amino acids: CASSDSGSEQYF. The CDR3 region has the DNA TGCGCCAGCAGCGATAGCGGGAGTGAGCAGTACTTC.

There are a few counts of this clonotype. The V and J genes are TRBV5-1 and TRBJ2-3; 9 bases agree with TRBD2. The V gene end was trimmed by 4 bases and the J gene end by 3 bases; junction bases not matched to a gene: 12. The CDR3 loop spans 17 amino acids. The germline V gene has CDR1 SGHRS and CDR2 YFSETQ. The CDR3, as DNA: TGCGCCAGCAGCCCCCCATCGGGCGGGGGGGGGACAGATACGCAGTATTTT. Amino acids: CASSPPSGGGGTDTQYF.

The chain is built from TRBV11-3 and TRBJ1-2; no clear D. V shed 4 bases and J shed 6 bases, with 9 bases lying between them. The CDR3 covers 12 residues. Germline CDR1 and CDR2: SGHNT and YENEEA. The CDR3: CASSWTMNGYTF. The CDR3 DNA reads TGTGCCAGCAGCTGGACTATGAATGGCTACACCTTC. Looking up the rest from reference TRBV11-3 and TRBJ1-2 gives the full variable domain: EAGVVQSPRYKIIEKKQPVAFWCNPISGHNTLYWYLQNLGQGPELLIRYENEEAVDDSQLPKDRFSAERLKGVDSTLKIQPAELGDSAVYLCASSWTMNGYTFGSGTRLTVV.